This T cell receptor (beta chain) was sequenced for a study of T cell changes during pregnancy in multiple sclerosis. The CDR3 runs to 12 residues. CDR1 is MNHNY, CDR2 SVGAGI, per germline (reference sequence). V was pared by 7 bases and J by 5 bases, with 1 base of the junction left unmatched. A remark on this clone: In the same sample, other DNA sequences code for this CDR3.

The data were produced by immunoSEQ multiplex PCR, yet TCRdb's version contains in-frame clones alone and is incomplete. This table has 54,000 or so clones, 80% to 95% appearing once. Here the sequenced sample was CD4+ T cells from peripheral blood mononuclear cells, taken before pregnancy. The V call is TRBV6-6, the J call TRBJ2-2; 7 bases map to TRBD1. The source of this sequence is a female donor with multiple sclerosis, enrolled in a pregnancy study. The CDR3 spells CASTRGTGELFF. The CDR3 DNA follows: TGTGCCAGCACCAGGGGGACCGGGGAGCTGTTTTTT.